Listed here are 15 T cell receptor beta chains from one sample, sequenced in a study of regulatory and conventional T cells in RAG deficiency. Assay: immunoSEQ multiplex PCR; the TCRdb copy retains only in-frame clones and omits some. The table records around 29,000 clones, over 80% of them present only once. Regulatory T cells were sorted from blood as CD4+ CD25-high CD127-low cells. This sample also belongs to another study, concerning regulatory T cells. This second study says: The primer mix had 52 TRBV and 13 TRBJ primers.

Sequencing used Tregs sorted from blood. The source is a human donor in good health.

V usage is TRBV7-2 and J usage is TRBJ1-6; no definite D call. CDR1 and CDR2 (germline): SGHTA, FQGNSA. V gave up 8 bases and J gave up 7 bases, with 12 bases separating them. The CDR3 is 13 residues long. CDR3 sequence reads: CASAERRNSPLHF. In DNA form, the CDR3 reads TGTGCCAGCGCCGAGCGCCGCAATTCACCCCTCCACTTT. The full variable domain, with the rest looked up from reference TRBV7-2 and TRBJ1-6, is GAGVSQSPSNKVTEKGKDVELRCDPISGHTALYWYRQSLGQGLEFLIYFQGNSAPDKSGLPSDRFSAERTGGSVSTLTIQRTQQEDSAVYLCASAERRNSPLHFGNGTRLTVT.

For the CDR3, the DNA is TGTGCCATCACTCGGACGGAGAACACTGAAGCTTTCTTT. Translating gives CAITRTENTEAFF. This sequence joins TRBV10-3 and TRBJ1-1; no clear D gene. The CDR3 spans 13 residues. The germline gives CDR1 ENHRY, CDR2 SYGVKD. Trimming took off 7 bases at V and 1 base at J, with 10 bases between the two ends.

V gene TRBV2 combines with J gene TRBJ1-2; 9 bases line up with TRBD1. Per germline, CDR1 SNHLY and CDR2 FYNNEI. The length of the CDR3 is 14 residues. The trim removed 6 bases at V and 8 bases at J, leaving 10 bases unmatched. The CDR3 nucleotides are TGTGCCAGCAGAGACCGGGACAGGGTAGGGGGCTACACCTTC. It codes for CASRDRDRVGGYTF.

The chain has TRBV6-1 and TRBJ1-5, with D maybe TRBD1 (5 bases). Germline loops: CDR1 MNHNS, CDR2 SASEGT. The CDR3 is 16 residues long. V lost 10 bases and J 0 bases, leaving 19 bases between the germline ends. The CDR3 sequence is CATRELNRYSNQPQHF. The CDR3 nucleotides read TGTGCCACCCGTGAATTGAACAGGTATAGCAATCAGCCCCAGCATTTT.

V is TRBV5-1 and J is TRBJ1-6; D is possibly TRBD1 (5 bases). Deletions cut 0 bases from V and 10 bases from J, with 11 bases between. Germline CDR1 SGHRS, CDR2 YFSETQ. The CDR3 runs 14 residues. The CDR3 DNA reads as TGCGCCAGCAGCTTGGAGGGGTTTCAGTCACCCCTCCACTTT. Amino acid sequence: CASSLEGFQSPLHF.

The chain carries TRBV6-5 and TRBJ2-7; D possibly corresponds to TRBD1 (6 bases). CDR1 and CDR2 from the germline V gene are MNHEY and SVGAGI. V was clipped by 6 bases and J by 4 bases, with 10 bases between them. The CDR3 totals 12 residues. DNA for the CDR3: TGTGCCAGCAGGGACAGTTATTACGAGCAGTACTTC. It codes for CASRDSYYEQYF.

The chain uses TRBV6-6 and TRBJ2-5, with TRBD1 matching 12 bases. V shed 6 bases, J shed 7 bases, and the junction held 6 bases outside the gene matches. Per germline, CDR1 MNHNY and CDR2 SVGAGI (reference sequence). The CDR3 length is 14 residues. The CDR3 loop is CASRNRDRGLTQYF. The CDR3 nucleotides are TGTGCCAGCAGAAACCGGGACAGGGGGCTGACCCAGTACTTC.

The chain couples TRBV19 to TRBJ1-1; D is perhaps TRBD1 (5 bases). Trimming pared 3 bases from V and 1 base from J, leaving 6 bases between. Germline V gene lookup returns CDR1 LNHDA and CDR2 SQIVND (reference sequence). The CDR3 spans 13 residues. CDR3 in amino acids: CASSIRENTEAFF. As DNA, the CDR3 is TGTGCCAGTAGTATCAGGGAGAACACTGAAGCTTTCTTT.

V and J are TRBV5-1 and TRBJ1-6; D is unresolved. This CDR3 comprises 15 residues. Per the germline V gene, CDR1 is SGHRS and CDR2 is YFSETQ. Deletions cut 4 bases from V and 5 bases from J, with 13 bases between. The CDR3 DNA sequence: TGCGCCAGCAGCCGTGATAGTCACCATAATTCACCCCTCCACTTT. It encodes CASSRDSHHNSPLHF. Together with reference TRBV5-1 and TRBJ1-6, the CDR3 gives the full variable domain: KAGVTQTPRYLIKTRGQQVTLSCSPISGHRSVSWYQQTPGQGLQFLFEYFSETQRNKGNFPGRFSGRQFSNSRSEMNVSTLELGDSALYLCASSRDSHHNSPLHFGNGTRLTVT.

The gene calls are TRBV7-8 and TRBJ2-1; 7 bases align to TRBD1. This CDR3 spans 14 amino acids. Germline assignment: CDR1 SGHVS and CDR2 FQNEAQ. The J segment lost 7 bases and the V segment lost 5 bases, leaving 8 bases of the junction unmatched. The CDR3 coding sequence is TGTGCCAGCAGCCAACAACAGGGGCGGAATGAGCAGTTCTTC. It yields the protein CASSQQQGRNEQFF. Drawing the rest from reference TRBV7-8 and TRBJ2-1, the complete variable domain is GAGVSQSPRYKVAKRGQDVALRCDPISGHVSLFWYQQALGQGPEFLTYFQNEAQLDKSGLPSDRFFAERPEGSVSTLKIQRTQQEDSAVYLCASSQQQGRNEQFFGPGTRLTVL.

This chain links TRBV7-9 with TRBJ2-4; 10 nucleotides match TRBD1. The CDR3 is made up of 13 amino acids. Looked up from germline, CDR1 is SEHNR and CDR2 is FQNEAQ (reference sequence). V shed 5 bases and J 7 bases; nucleotides not matched to a gene: 2. DNA of the CDR3: TGTGCCAGCAGCCCGGGACAGGGGAACATTCAGTACTTC. Protein product: CASSPGQGNIQYF. Looking up the rest from reference TRBV7-9 and TRBJ2-4 gives the full variable domain: DTGVSQNPRHKITKRGQNVTFRCDPISEHNRLYWYRQTLGQGPEFLTYFQNEAQLEKSRLLSDRFSAERPKGSFSTLEIQRTEQGDSAMYLCASSPGQGNIQYFGAGTRLSVL.

In DNA, the CDR3 is TGTGCCAGCAGATTTCGGGGAAGTGGGGCCAACGTCCTGACTTTC. This gives the protein CASRFRGSGANVLTF. The chain couples TRBV28 to TRBJ2-6, with D maybe TRBD2 (5 bases). This CDR3 is 15 amino acids long. Germline loops: CDR1 MDHEN, CDR2 SYDVKM. V was cut by 6 bases and J by 3 bases, with 12 bases left in between.

V usage is TRBV9 and J usage is TRBJ1-6, with a tentative D call TRBD1 (6 bases). V gave up 0 bases and J gave up 6 bases, with 10 bases separating them. This CDR3 region has 15 residues. From germline, CDR1 is SGDLS and CDR2 YYNGEE. The CDR3, as DNA: TGTGCCAGCAGCGTAGGTGGGGGGCCTAATTCACCCCTCCACTTT. As protein: CASSVGGGPNSPLHF.

The chain carries TRBV5-1 and TRBJ2-3; 10 bases match TRBD1. J lost 4 bases, V lost 4 bases, and 6 bases had no gene match. Germline V gene data show CDR1 as SGHRS and CDR2 as YFSETQ. This CDR3 has 15 amino acids. In DNA, the CDR3 is TGCGCCAGCAGCGTCGACAGGGGGCTTGCAGATACGCAGTATTTT. It specifies CASSVDRGLADTQYF.

This clone was counted once. The chain employs TRBV2 and TRBJ2-7, with 7 bases identical to TRBD2. The CDR3 is 13 amino acids. After removal of 11 bases from V and 0 bases from J, the junction contained 7 bases not matched to a gene. The germline gives CDR1 SNHLY, CDR2 FYNNEI. This chain's CDR3 is CAGGASGSYEQYF. CDR3 in DNA: TGTGCCGGCGGGGCTAGCGGCTCCTACGAGCAGTACTTC.